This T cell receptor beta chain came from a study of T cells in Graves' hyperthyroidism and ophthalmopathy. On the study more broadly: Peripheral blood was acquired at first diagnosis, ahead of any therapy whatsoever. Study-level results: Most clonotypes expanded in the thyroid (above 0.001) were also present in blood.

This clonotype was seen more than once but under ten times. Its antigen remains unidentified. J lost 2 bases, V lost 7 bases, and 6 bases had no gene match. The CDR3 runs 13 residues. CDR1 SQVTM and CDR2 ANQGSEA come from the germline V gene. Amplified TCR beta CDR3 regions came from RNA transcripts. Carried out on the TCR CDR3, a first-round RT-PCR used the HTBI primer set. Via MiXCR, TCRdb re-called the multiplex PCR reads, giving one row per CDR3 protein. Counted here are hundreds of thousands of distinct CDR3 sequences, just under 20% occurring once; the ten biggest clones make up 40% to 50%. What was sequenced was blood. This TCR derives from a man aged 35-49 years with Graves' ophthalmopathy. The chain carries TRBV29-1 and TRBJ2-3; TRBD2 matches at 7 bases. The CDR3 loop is CSAEGTNTDTQYF. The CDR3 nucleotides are TGCAGCGCTGAGGGGACTAACACAGATACGCAGTATTTT.